The rows below give T cell receptor beta chains drawn from one sample of a study of identical twins. TCRdb reprocessed the 5' RACE reads with MiXCR, giving one entry per CDR3 protein. The sample includes about 790,000 distinct CDR3 sequences, roughly 18% of them seen just once. These data are also associated with another study on T cells expressing NK-cell markers.

Sequences were obtained from PBMCs. These TCRs come from a woman between 18 and 29 years old in good health. Each CDR3 is given with its conserved first and last residue. D genes are given only for firm matches. Expanded clones get a size class; other rows say once, few or many, or leave the size out.

J | size | V | D | length | DNA | CDR3
TRBJ2-1 | once | TRBV7-9 | TRBD1 | 17 | TGTGCCAGCAGCTTTCGAACGCCCGGGACAGGGGGCTATGAGCAGTTCTTC | CASSFRTPGTGGYEQFF
TRBJ2-7 | few | TRBV7-9 | . | 17 | TGTGCCAGCAGCTTCCCACCGGGACAAGGGACGACCTACGAGCAGTACTTC | CASSFPPGQGTTYEQYF
TRBJ2-3 | few | TRBV12-3/TRBV12-4 | . | 15 | TGTGCCAGCAGACCAGCACAGGGTCTTAGAGATACGCAGTATTTT | CASRPAQGLRDTQYF
TRBJ2-7 | . | TRBV10-3 | . | 13 | TGTGCCACCTCCCCGGAGCAGAGGATCGAGCAGTACTTC | CATSPEQRIEQYF
TRBJ2-2 | few | TRBV4-1 | . | 14 | TGCGCCAGCAGCTTTCGCCCGAACACCGGGGAGCTGTTTTTT | CASSFRPNTGELFF
TRBJ2-3 | few | TRBV10-1 | . | 13 | TGCGCCAGCGGGGGAGCCAGCACAGATACGCAGTATTTT | CASGGASTDTQYF
TRBJ2-7 | few | TRBV29-1 | . | 14 | TGCAGCGTTGCCGCCCCAGCAAGAGGCCACGAGCAGTACTTC | CSVAAPARGHEQYF
TRBJ2-7 | few | TRBV20-1 | TRBD2 | 14 | TGCAGTGCTGCTACTAGCGGGGGGGGCAACGAGCAGTACTTC | CSAATSGGGNEQYF
TRBJ2-3 | many | TRBV20-1 | TRBD1 | 16 | TGCAGTGCTTTGCCCTGGACAGGGAAGGCGAAAGATACGCAGTATTTT | CSALPWTGKAKDTQYF
TRBJ2-1 | many | TRBV6-1 | TRBD2 | 15 | TGTGCCAGCAGTGTCAGGACTAGCGGAGAGAATGAGCAGTTCTTC | CASSVRTSGENEQFF
TRBJ2-1 | . | TRBV6-1 | TRBD2 | 14 | TGTGCCACTCTGACTAGCGGGCGGGCGGGTGAGCAGTTCTTC | CATLTSGRAGEQFF
TRBJ2-2 | few | TRBV20-1 | TRBD1 | 15 | TGCAGTGCTCCCCGCGGGACAGGAGGCACCGGGGAGCTGTTTTTT | CSAPRGTGGTGELFF
TRBJ2-2 | . | TRBV9 | . | 15 | TGTGCCAGCAGCGTAGACAGCTCCAACACCGGGGAGCTGTTTTTT | CASSVDSSNTGELFF
TRBJ2-1 | . | TRBV9 | . | 14 | TGTGCCAGCAGCGTAGTATTCTCGGCTAATGAGCAGTTCTTC | CASSVVFSANEQFF
TRBJ1-4 | . | TRBV29-1 | . | 12 | TGCAGCGTTGGTGGACATGGCAACGAGCTGTTTTTT | CSVGGHGNELFF
TRBJ2-1 | . | TRBV10-3 | . | 13 | TGTGCCATCAGTGGACGACAGTACAATGAGCAGTTCTTC | CAISGRQYNEQFF
TRBJ2-5 | . | TRBV7-2 | . | 16 | TGTGCCAGCAGCTTAGGACCCACCTTGTACCAAGAGACCCAGTACTTC | CASSLGPTLYQETQYF
TRBJ2-1 | . | TRBV4-3 | TRBD2 | 16 | TGCGCCAGCAGCCAGGTCGGGCGCGGGGGGTCCTATGAGCAGTTCTTC | CASSQVGRGGSYEQFF
TRBJ1-4 | . | TRBV12-5 | TRBD1 | 14 | TGTGCTAGTGGTGTTGGGACAGGGAGCGAAAAACTGTTTTTT | CASGVGTGSEKLFF
TRBJ2-2 | . | TRBV4-2 | TRBD2 | 16 | TGTGCCAGCAGCCAGATAGGGACGGGGGGCACCGGGGAGCTGTTTTTT | CASSQIGTGGTGELFF
TRBJ1-1 | few | TRBV20-1 | . | 14 | TGCAGTGCTAGAGATGGAGGGGGGGCTACTGAAGCTTTCTTT | CSARDGGGATEAFF
TRBJ2-7 | . | TRBV29-1 | . | 13 | TGCAGCGTTGTGATTCAGGTTTCCTACGAGCAGTACTTC | CSVVIQVSYEQYF
TRBJ2-1 | few | TRBV27 | . | 17 | TGTGCCAGCAGTCCCCCCAGGGGGGGGGTGGACTACAATGAGCAGTTCTTC | CASSPPRGGVDYNEQFF